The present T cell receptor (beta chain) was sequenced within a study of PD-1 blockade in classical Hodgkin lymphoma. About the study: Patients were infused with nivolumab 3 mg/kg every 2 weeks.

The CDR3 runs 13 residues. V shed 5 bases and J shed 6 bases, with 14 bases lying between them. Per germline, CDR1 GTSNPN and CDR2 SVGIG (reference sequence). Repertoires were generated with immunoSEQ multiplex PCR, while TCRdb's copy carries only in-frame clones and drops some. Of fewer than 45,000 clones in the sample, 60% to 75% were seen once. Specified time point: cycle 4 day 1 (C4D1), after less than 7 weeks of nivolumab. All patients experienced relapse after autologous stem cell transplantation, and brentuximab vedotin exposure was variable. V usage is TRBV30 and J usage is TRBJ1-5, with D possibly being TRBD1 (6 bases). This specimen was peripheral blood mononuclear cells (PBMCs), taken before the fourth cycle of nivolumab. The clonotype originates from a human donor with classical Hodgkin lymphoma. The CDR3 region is CAWAGGLAQPQHF. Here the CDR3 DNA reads TGTGCCTGGGCCGGGGGGCTCGCTCAGCCCCAGCATTTT. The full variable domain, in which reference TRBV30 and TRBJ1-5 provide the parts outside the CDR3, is SQTIHQWPATLVQPVGSPLSLECTVEGTSNPNLYWYRQAAGRGLQLLFYSVGIGQISSEVPQNLSASRPQDRQFILSSKKLLLSDSGFYLCAWAGGLAQPQHFGDGTRLSIL.